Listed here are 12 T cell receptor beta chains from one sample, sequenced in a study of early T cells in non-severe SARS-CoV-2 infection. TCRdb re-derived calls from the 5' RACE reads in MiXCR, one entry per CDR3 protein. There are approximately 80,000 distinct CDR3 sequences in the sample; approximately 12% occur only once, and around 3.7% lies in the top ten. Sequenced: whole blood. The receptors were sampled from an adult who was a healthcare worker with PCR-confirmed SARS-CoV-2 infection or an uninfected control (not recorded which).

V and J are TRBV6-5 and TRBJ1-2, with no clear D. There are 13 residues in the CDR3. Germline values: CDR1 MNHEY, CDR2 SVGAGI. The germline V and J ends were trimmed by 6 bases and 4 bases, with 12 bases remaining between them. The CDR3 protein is CASSPTTRYGYTF. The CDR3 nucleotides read TGTGCCAGCAGCCCGACAACCCGCTATGGCTACACCTTC.

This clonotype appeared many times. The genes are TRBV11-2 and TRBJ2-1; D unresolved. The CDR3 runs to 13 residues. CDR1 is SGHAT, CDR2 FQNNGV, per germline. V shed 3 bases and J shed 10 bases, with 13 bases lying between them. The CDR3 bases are TGTGCCAGCAGCTTCACCCCGTTGGCCGAGCAGTTCTTC. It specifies CASSFTPLAEQFF.

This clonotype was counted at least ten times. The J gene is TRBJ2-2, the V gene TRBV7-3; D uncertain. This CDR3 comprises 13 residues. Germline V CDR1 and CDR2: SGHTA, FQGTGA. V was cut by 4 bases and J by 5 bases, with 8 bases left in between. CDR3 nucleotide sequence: TGTGCCAGCAGCTCCCCTGGTACCGGGGAGCTGTTTTTT. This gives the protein CASSSPGTGELFF.

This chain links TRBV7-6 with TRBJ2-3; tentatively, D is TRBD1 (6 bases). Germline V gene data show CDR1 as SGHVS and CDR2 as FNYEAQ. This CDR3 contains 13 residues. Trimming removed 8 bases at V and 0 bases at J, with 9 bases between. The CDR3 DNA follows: TGTGCCAGCCGGCAGGGGAGCACAGATACGCAGTATTTT. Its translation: CASRQGSTDTQYF. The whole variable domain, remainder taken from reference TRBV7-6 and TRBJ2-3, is GAGVSQSPRYKVTKRGQDVALRCDPISGHVSLYWYRQALGQGPEFLTYFNYEAQQDKSGLPNDRFSAERPEGSISTLTIQRTEQRDSAMYRCASRQGSTDTQYFGPGTRLTVL.

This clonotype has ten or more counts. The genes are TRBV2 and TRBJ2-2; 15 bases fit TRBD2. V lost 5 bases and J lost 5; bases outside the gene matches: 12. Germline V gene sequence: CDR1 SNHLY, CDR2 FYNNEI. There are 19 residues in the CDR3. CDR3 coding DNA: TGTGCCAGCAGTTCTGCCGGGACTAGCGGGAGGACATGGACCGGGGAGCTGTTTTTT. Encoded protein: CASSSAGTSGRTWTGELFF.

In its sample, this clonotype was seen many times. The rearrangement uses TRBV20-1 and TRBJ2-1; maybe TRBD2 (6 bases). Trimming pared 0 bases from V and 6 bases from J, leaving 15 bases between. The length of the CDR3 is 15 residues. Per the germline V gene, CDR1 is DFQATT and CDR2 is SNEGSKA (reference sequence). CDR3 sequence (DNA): TGCAGTGCTAGAGATCCAGCGGGCGCGGGCAATGAGCAGTTCTTC. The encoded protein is CSARDPAGAGNEQFF.

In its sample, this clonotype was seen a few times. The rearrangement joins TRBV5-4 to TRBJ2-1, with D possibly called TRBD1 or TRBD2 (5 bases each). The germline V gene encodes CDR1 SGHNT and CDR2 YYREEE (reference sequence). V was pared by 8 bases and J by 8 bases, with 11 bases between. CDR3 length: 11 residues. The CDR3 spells CASFVGDEQFF. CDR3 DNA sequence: TGTGCCAGTTTCGTGGGGGATGAGCAGTTCTTC.

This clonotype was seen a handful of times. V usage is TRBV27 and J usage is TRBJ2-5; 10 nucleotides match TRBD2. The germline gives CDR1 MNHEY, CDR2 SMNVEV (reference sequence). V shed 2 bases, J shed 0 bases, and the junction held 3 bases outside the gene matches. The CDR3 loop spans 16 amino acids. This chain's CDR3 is CASSLRLAGDQETQYF. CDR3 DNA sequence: TGTGCCAGCAGTTTACGGCTAGCGGGAGACCAAGAGACCCAGTACTTC.

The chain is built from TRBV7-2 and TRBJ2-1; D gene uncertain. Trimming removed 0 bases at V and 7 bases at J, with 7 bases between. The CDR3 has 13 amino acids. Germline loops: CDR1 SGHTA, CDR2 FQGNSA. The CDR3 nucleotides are TGTGCCAGCAGCTTAGCGCAACAGAATGAGCAGTTCTTC. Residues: CASSLAQQNEQFF. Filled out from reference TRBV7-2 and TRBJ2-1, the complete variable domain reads GAGVSQSPSNKVTEKGKDVELRCDPISGHTALYWYRQSLGQGLEFLIYFQGNSAPDKSGLPSDRFSAERTGGSVSTLTIQRTQQEDSAVYLCASSLAQQNEQFFGPGTRLTVL.

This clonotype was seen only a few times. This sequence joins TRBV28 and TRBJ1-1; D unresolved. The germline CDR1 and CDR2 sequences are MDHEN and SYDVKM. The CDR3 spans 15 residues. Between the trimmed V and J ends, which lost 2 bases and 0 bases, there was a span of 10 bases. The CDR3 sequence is CASSLDRELNTEAFF. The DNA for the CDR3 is TGTGCCAGCAGTTTAGATCGGGAATTGAACACTGAAGCTTTCTTT. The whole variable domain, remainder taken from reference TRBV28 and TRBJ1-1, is DVKVTQSSRYLVKRTGEKVFLECVQDMDHENMFWYRQDPGLGLRLIYFSYDVKMKEKGDIPEGYSVSREKKERFSLILESASTNQTSMYLCASSLDRELNTEAFFGQGTRLTVV.

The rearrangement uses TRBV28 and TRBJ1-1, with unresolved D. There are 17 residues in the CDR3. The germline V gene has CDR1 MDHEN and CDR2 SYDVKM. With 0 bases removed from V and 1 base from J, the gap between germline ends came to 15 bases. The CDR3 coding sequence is TGTGCCAGCAGTTTATGGGGGAAAGGGTTGGGGAACACTGAAGCTTTCTTT. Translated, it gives CASSLWGKGLGNTEAFF. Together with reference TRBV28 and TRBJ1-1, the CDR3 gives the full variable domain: DVKVTQSSRYLVKRTGEKVFLECVQDMDHENMFWYRQDPGLGLRLIYFSYDVKMKEKGDIPEGYSVSREKKERFSLILESASTNQTSMYLCASSLWGKGLGNTEAFFGQGTRLTVV.

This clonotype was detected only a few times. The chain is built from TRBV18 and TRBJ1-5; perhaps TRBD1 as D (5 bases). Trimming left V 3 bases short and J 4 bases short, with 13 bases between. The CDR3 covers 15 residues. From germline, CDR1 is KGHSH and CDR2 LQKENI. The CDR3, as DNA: TGTGCCAGCTCACCCAGGGCAGCACCTAATCAGCCCCAGCATTTT. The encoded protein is CASSPRAAPNQPQHF.